This TCR beta chain came from a study of blood T cells in healthy people across ages. Findings of the study overall: Whereas aged donors had fewer naive CD4+ cells, long-lived donors had more of them and higher diversity. Age advanced and TCR beta diversity per million T cells fell, roughly linearly. It was not possible, with unsorted PBMCs, to conclusively compare naive and antigen-experienced cells.

This clonotype was seen a few times. Its cognate antigen is unknown. Each donor's blood draw was approximately 10 milliliters of peripheral blood. The germline gives CDR1 DFQATT, CDR2 SNEGSKA (reference sequence). The CDR3 runs to 15 residues. A second PCR of roughly 7 to 11 cycles used a sample-barcoded 5' primer and a J-beta primer mix. TCRdb ran MiXCR on the 5' RACE reads and lists one entry per CDR3 protein. The sample has more than 1,400,000 distinct CDR3 sequences, approximately 40% seen once. The clonotype comes from a woman aged 18-29 years in good health. The sample comprised blood. V usage is TRBV20-1 and J usage is TRBJ2-7; 13 positions match TRBD2. The J call could be wrong; TRBJ2-5 is a better fit for the DNA end. The CDR3 is CSARDRLAGGETQYF. For the CDR3, the DNA is TGCAGTGCTAGAGACCGACTAGCGGGAGGAGAGACCCAGTACTTC.